This entry lists 14 T cell receptor beta chains sequenced from one sample in a study of T cell responses to AZD1222 COVID-19 vaccine (dated by TCRdb to the early 2020s). Library construction relied on the immunoSEQ multiplex PCR assay. Imported from immuneACCESS, the table was reduced by TCRdb to in-frame sequences with V and J called. These copies leave out some clones; in studies compared against another copy, an unresolved V gene accounts for under half, and the cause of the remainder is not known. Across this sample there are about 83,000 clones, with 90% to 95% seen only once. The top ten clones comprise 4.5% of the sample. The time point label for this specimen denotes: baseline before first vaccination. Per the publication, the treatment or condition label means: meningococcal conjugate vaccine given as trial control. Sequencing used peripheral blood, obtained on day 0 of MenACWY control vaccination. The receptors come from an adult in good health.

The V and J genes are TRBV28 and TRBJ1-2; TRBD1 matches 7 bases. V lost 6 bases and J lost 4; bases outside the gene matches: 17. The germline V gene has CDR1 MDHEN and CDR2 SYDVKM. The CDR3 has 17 residues. This CDR3 is CASRPFPQGPPPYGYTF. The CDR3 DNA is TGTGCCAGCAGGCCCTTTCCACAGGGGCCCCCCCCCTATGGCTACACCTTC.

The chain recombines TRBV5-6 with TRBJ2-2; no definite D call. V lost 4 bases and J 6 bases, leaving 4 bases between the germline ends. The CDR3 has 11 amino acids. Looked up from germline, CDR1 is SGHDT and CDR2 is YYEEEE. The CDR3 DNA reads as TGTGCCAGCAGCGAAGCCGGGGAGCTGTTTTTT. Amino acid sequence: CASSEAGELFF.

V usage is TRBV28 and J usage is TRBJ1-2; D call uncertain. Germline assignment: CDR1 MDHEN and CDR2 SYDVKM. The CDR3 consists of 13 residues. V was shortened by 3 bases and J by 3 bases, with 8 bases between the two germline ends. CDR3 nucleotides: TGTGCCAGCAGTTTGGGTCAGCACTATGGCTACACCTTC. Protein product: CASSLGQHYGYTF.

This sequence joins TRBV7-9 and TRBJ2-1; D not certain. The CDR3 length is 13 residues. Germline CDR1 is SEHNR and CDR2 is FQNEAQ (reference sequence). With 3 bases removed from V and 6 bases from J, the gap between germline ends came to 9 bases. The CDR3 DNA follows: TGTGCCAGCAGCTTCTCCCCCATCAATGAGCAGTTCTTC. Protein sequence: CASSFSPINEQFF. Full variable domain (rest looked up from reference TRBV7-9 and TRBJ2-1): DTGVSQNPRHKITKRGQNVTFRCDPISEHNRLYWYRQTLGQGPEFLTYFQNEAQLEKSRLLSDRFSAERPKGSFSTLEIQRTEQGDSAMYLCASSFSPINEQFFGPGTRLTVL.

This clone appeared a single time. The rearrangement links TRBV2 to TRBJ2-6; 8 nucleotides agree with TRBD1. The ends lost 10 bases at V and 2 bases at J; junction bases unmatched: 1. There are 13 residues in the CDR3. Germline CDR1 SNHLY, CDR2 FYNNEI. In DNA form, the CDR3 reads TGTGCCAAGACAGGGGCTGGGGCCAACGTCCTGACTTTC. Translation: CAKTGAGANVLTF.

V and J are TRBV10-3 and TRBJ2-6, with TRBD2 matching over 13 bases. The V gene end was trimmed by 10 bases and the J gene end by 3 bases; junction bases not matched to a gene: 6. The germline gives CDR1 ENHRY, CDR2 SYGVKD. CDR3 size: 16 residues. The CDR3, as DNA: TGTGCCAGCACTAGCGGGAGGGCCGTTGGGGCCAACGTCCTGACTTTC. Residues: CASTSGRAVGANVLTF.

This rearrangement joins TRBV11-2 to TRBJ2-1, with 8 bases aligning to TRBD2. CDR1 and CDR2 (germline): SGHAT, FQNNGV. This CDR3 is 18 amino acids long. V trimming: 2 bases; J trimming: 8 bases; junction bases outside the gene matches: 17. The DNA of the CDR3 is TGTGCCAGCAGCTTATTGGTGGTGATCGGGAGGGCCGAGGATGAGCAGTTCTTC. Encoded protein: CASSLLVVIGRAEDEQFF.

This chain links TRBV30 with TRBJ1-1; 7 nucleotides agree with TRBD1. Germline V gene data show CDR1 as GTSNPN and CDR2 as SVGIG (reference sequence). The ends lost 3 bases at V and 3 bases at J; junction bases unmatched: 10. The CDR3 totals 15 residues. This CDR3 is CAWSLGRGYDTEAFF. The CDR3 DNA reads as TGTGCCTGGAGCCTTGGCAGGGGGTACGACACTGAAGCTTTCTTT.

The chain joins TRBV11-2 to TRBJ2-5; 7 nucleotides match TRBD1. The CDR3 has 14 residues. The V and J ends lost 3 bases and 2 bases, in that order; junction bases with no gene match: 3. Germline values: CDR1 SGHAT, CDR2 FQNNGV. CDR3 sequence reads: CASSLGQYQETQYF. The CDR3 region has the DNA TGTGCCAGCAGCTTGGGACAGTATCAAGAGACCCAGTACTTC. The full variable domain, completed using reference TRBV11-2 and TRBJ2-5, is EAGVAQSPRYKIIEKRQSVAFWCNPISGHATLYWYQQILGQGPKLLIQFQNNGVVDDSQLPKDRFSAERLKGVDSTLKIQPAKLEDSAVYLCASSLGQYQETQYFGPGTRLLVL.

V usage is TRBV12-5 and J usage is TRBJ2-1, with 12 bases matching TRBD2. Germline CDR1 and CDR2: LGHNT and FRNRAP. V lost 6 bases and J lost 8; bases outside the gene matches: 8. The CDR3 extends over 15 amino acids. CDR3 nucleotides: TGTGCTAGTGGATCGACTAGCGGGAGAGAGCATGAGCAGTTCTTC. It encodes CASGSTSGREHEQFF.

V usage is TRBV2 and J usage is TRBJ1-1; 9 positions agree with TRBD1. CDR3 length equals 16 residues. The J segment lost 1 base and the V segment lost 6 bases, leaving 9 bases of the junction unmatched. Germline assignment: CDR1 SNHLY and CDR2 FYNNEI. In nucleotides, the CDR3 is TGTGCCAGCAGGGATTGGACAGGGGCGCGGAACACTGAAGCTTTCTTT. Its protein product is CASRDWTGARNTEAFF.

The V call is TRBV2, the J call TRBJ1-5; D might be TRBD1 (6 bases). V dropped 6 bases and J dropped 6 bases, with 18 bases sitting between them. CDR3 length equals 15 residues. CDR1 and CDR2 (germline): SNHLY, FYNNEI. The CDR3 bases are TGTGCCAGCAGCCACGATCAGGGGTCGGGTCAGCCCCAGCATTTT. Translation gives CASSHDQGSGQPQHF.

Here the CDR3 reads CASSHLSDTQYF. CDR3 coding DNA: TGTGCCAGCAGCCACTTATCAGATACGCAGTATTTT. This sequence joins TRBV6-2 or TRBV6-3 and TRBJ2-3; D not resolved. Trimming removed 6 bases at V and 4 bases at J, with 8 bases between. Per germline, CDR1 MNHEY and CDR2 SVGEGT. The CDR3 totals 12 residues.

CDR3 sequence: CASRATSGSLETQYF. The CDR3 bases are TGTGCCAGCAGAGCTACTAGCGGGAGTTTGGAGACCCAGTACTTC. The chain couples TRBV6-4 to TRBJ2-5, with 11 positions matching TRBD2. CDR3 length: 15 residues. V lost 6 bases and J lost 5; bases outside the gene matches: 8. Germline lookup yields CDR1 MRHNA and CDR2 SNTAGT.